This TCR beta chain was captured by sequencing in a study of T-cell reconstitution after alpha-beta-depleted transplantation in children. The TCRbeta library incorporated unique molecular identifiers. TCRdb ran MiXCR on the PCR reads and lists one entry per CDR3 protein. This table holds about 200,000 distinct CDR3 sequences, approximately 14% found once. This clonotype was seen at least ten times. The J segment lost 0 bases and the V segment lost 8 bases, leaving 7 bases of the junction unmatched. Germline values: CDR1 ENHRY, CDR2 SYGVKD. The CDR3 has 16 amino acids. This sequence was found in a human donor who donated a stem cell graft to a child with acute lymphoblastic leukemia. This chain uses TRBV10-3 with TRBJ1-3; 10 nucleotides match TRBD1. Sequenced here: PBMCs from the stem cell graft donor, sampled from the stem cell graft. The CDR3 DNA reads as TGTGCCATCCCGCGAGACAGGGGGCTCTCTGGAAACACCATATATTTT. It encodes CAIPRDRGLSGNTIYF.